A few counts support the clone carrying this TCR beta chain. Its matching antigen is unknown. Preparation of the TCRbeta library was carried out with unique molecular identifiers. One entry per CDR3 protein results from TCRdb running MiXCR on the PCR reads. Of about 980,000 distinct CDR3 sequences listed, around 30% are singletons. The sample originates from a study of T-cell reconstitution after alpha-beta-depleted transplantation in children. Study-wide results and caveats: By one year post-transplant, T-cell counts and diversity largely arose from T cells that were newly produced. Some patients owed their high day-60 TCRbeta diversity to surviving recipient T cells and thymic progenitors.

V lost 5 bases, J lost 8 bases, and 11 bases stayed unmatched. Germline lookup yields CDR1 SEHNR and CDR2 FQNEAQ (reference sequence). The CDR3 sequence is 14 residues long. The clonotype originates from a boy in the first two years of life who had a stem cell transplant for SCID, so the T cells may come from the graft donor. This sample comprised PBMCs, mostly from graft donor cells, obtained 360 days after TCRalphabeta/CD19-depleted stem cell transplant. V and J are TRBV7-9 and TRBJ1-1; TRBD1 matches at 7 bases. The CDR3 is CASSGPGGGWEAFF. The CDR3 bases are TGTGCCAGCAGCGGACCGGGAGGGGGCTGGGAAGCTTTCTTT.